In its sample, the clone carrying this TCR beta chain was seen once. The authors reverse transcribed roughly 0.5 to 1 ug RNA with random hexamers. MiXCR was run by TCRdb on the immunoSEQ multiplex PCR reads, yielding one entry per CDR3 protein. This table has around 150,000 distinct CDR3 sequences, more than 90% appearing once. The entry originates in a study of CD8 T cells in Susac syndrome. The V segment lost 3 bases and the J segment 5 bases; nucleotides outside the gene matches: 2. The V gene's germline CDR1 is SNHLY and CDR2 FYNNEI. The length of the CDR3 is 13 residues. The sequencing input was CD4+ T cells from PBMCs. The chain employs TRBV2 and TRBJ1-1; 8 nucleotides match TRBD1. The source of this sequence is a human donor with Susac syndrome. The CDR3 loop is CASSEGQVTEAFF. The CDR3 nucleotides read TGTGCCAGCAGTGAGGGACAGGTGACTGAAGCTTTCTTT.